This T cell receptor (beta chain) was profiled in a study of control samples from healthy donors and cancer patients. Sequencing used immunoSEQ multiplex PCR; TCRdb keeps in-frame clones, though not all of them. The sample holds about 120,000 clones, 90% seen once. Trimming cost V 1 base and J 6 bases, with 16 bases left between them. CDR1 KGHDR and CDR2 SFDVKD come from the germline V gene. This CDR3 comprises 16 residues. The TCR sequence derives from a man aged 35 to 55 in good health. The rearrangement links TRBV24-1 to TRBJ2-3; D assignment may be TRBD1 or TRBD2 (6 bases each). The source material was blood. The CDR3 DNA reads TGTGCCACCAGTGATTTTCCCGGGGGCTGGGACGATACGCAGTATTTT. Amino acids: CATSDFPGGWDDTQYF.